This T cell receptor (beta chain) was sequenced in a study of blood T cell repertoires in COVID-19. Sequenced by immunoSEQ multiplex PCR; TCRdb stores in-frame clones only, minus some. The sample includes hundreds of thousands of clones, 80% to 90% of them seen just once. The CDR3 consists of 14 residues. The V and J ends lost 2 bases and 3 bases respectively, with 11 bases between them. Germline-derived CDR1 and CDR2 are ENHRY and SYGVKD. Recruits, aged roughly 18 to 95 years, lived in 24 US areas. Clinical history as reported by participants underpinned cohort assignment. Sample: PBMCs or T cells enriched from blood (not recorded which). The receptor's source is a man aged 18-30 years who had recovered from COVID-19. The chain joins TRBV10-3 to TRBJ2-7, with D possibly matching TRBD2 (5 bases). CDR3 residues: CAISERWGVYEQYF. Here the CDR3 DNA reads TGTGCCATCAGTGAGAGGTGGGGAGTCTACGAGCAGTACTTC.